Included here is one TCR beta chain sequence, with context. Its antigen is as yet unknown. The method was immunoSEQ multiplex PCR; TCRdb's version includes in-frame clones alone and lacks a portion of them. The sample includes over 40,000 clones, about 81% seen only once; the top ten take 2.5% to 3.5%. The sample is drawn from a study of radiotherapy plus CTLA-4 blockade in lung cancer. Study in general: Disease control was achieved by approximately 32% of patients, and objective responses by over 15%.

General observations from the study: In blood, TCR clones derived from the tumor expanded after radiotherapy plus ipilimumab.

This sequence originates from a human donor with non-small cell lung cancer who had stable disease on radiotherapy plus ipilimumab. Sequences were derived from peripheral blood, sampled from a patient treated with radiotherapy plus ipilimumab.

The CDR3: CASSFNRDGYTF. For the CDR3, the DNA is TGCGCCAGCAGCTTTAACAGGGATGGCTACACCTTC. The chain carries TRBV5-1 and TRBJ1-2; tentatively, D is TRBD1 (6 bases). V was pared by 2 bases and J by 6 bases, with 8 bases between. The germline V gene has CDR1 SGHRS and CDR2 YFSETQ. The CDR3 sequence is 12 residues long.